This TCR beta chain was obtained from a study of shared clonotypes between healthy human individuals. Naivety among CD8 cells was defined by CD45RO negativity and positive CCR7 selection, thereby excluding terminally differentiated effector memory CD45RA+ cells. Healthy HIV-negative adults without recent acute infections or vaccinations served as donors. Germline lookup yields CDR1 MDHEN and CDR2 SYDVKM. The CDR3 has 14 residues. Trimming cost V 1 base and J 6 bases, with 10 bases left between them. Genomic DNA of each subset was evenly split across several immunoSEQ plates. Assay used: immunoSEQ multiplex PCR; TCRdb lists only in-frame clones, some missing. Of a few million clones listed, just under 95% are singletons.

The receptor was derived from a man aged 18 to 30 in good health. Some clones in this sample may be carry-over from other donors' samples. Sequencing used naive CD8+ T cells from PBMCs. This chain joins TRBV28 and TRBJ1-5; D remains ambiguous. CDR3 region: CASSLFRESQPQHF. CDR3 in DNA: TGTGCCAGCAGTTTATTTAGGGAATCTCAGCCCCAGCATTTT.